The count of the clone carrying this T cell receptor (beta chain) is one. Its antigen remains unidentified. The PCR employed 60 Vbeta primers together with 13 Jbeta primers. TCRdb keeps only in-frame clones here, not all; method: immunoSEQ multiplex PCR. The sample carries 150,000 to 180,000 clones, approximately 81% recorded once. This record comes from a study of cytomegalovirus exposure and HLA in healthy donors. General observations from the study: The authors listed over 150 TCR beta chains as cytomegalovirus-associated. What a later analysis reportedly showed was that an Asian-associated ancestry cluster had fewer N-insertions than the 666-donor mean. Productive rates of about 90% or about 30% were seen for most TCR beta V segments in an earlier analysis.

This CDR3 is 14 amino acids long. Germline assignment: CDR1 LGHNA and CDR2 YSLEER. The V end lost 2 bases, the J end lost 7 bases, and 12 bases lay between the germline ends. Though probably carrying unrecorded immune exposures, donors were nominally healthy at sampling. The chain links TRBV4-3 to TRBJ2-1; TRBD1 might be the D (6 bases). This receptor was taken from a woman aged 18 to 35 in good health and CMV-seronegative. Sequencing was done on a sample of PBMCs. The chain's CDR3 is CASSQTSRGNEQFF. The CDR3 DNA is TGCGCCAGCAGCCAAACCTCCAGGGGAAATGAGCAGTTCTTC.